A selection of T cell receptor beta chains follows, all from one sample in a study of T-cell reconstitution after alpha-beta-depleted transplantation in children. MiXCR, run by TCRdb on the PCR reads, gives a single entry per CDR3 protein. This table has hundreds of thousands of distinct CDR3 sequences, roughly 17% appearing once. The sequenced sample was PBMCs from the stem cell graft donor, obtained from the stem cell graft. These receptors came from a human donor who donated a stem cell graft to a child with acute myeloid leukemia. Both conserved end residues are part of each CDR3.

v_call cdr3_aa
TRBV20-1 CSAGQGAGGNTIYF
TRBV20-1 CSAGGTRDYSNQPQHF
TRBV12-3/TRBV12-4 CASSFGGQGANQPQHF
TRBV29-1 CSAGQANSYEQYF
TRBV7-6 CASSRGTGPNTGELFF
TRBV10-3 CAIREGGAAQPQHF
TRBV12-3/TRBV12-4 CASSLPAGGRRNTEAFF
TRBV25-1 CASSANTGLFGYGYTF
TRBV20-1 CCARGQGGIGVGTQYF
TRBV7-2 CASSSPTGNTEAFF
TRBV5-1 CASSLANAAHGYTF
TRBV12-3/TRBV12-4 CATTDRGLGDPGANVLTF
TRBV7-2 CASSLVLGQGYGYTF
TRBV20-1 CSASHGNQPQHF
TRBV20-1 CSARIGGGGRDTQYF